A few counts support the clone carrying this T cell receptor beta chain. This entry is derived from a study of blood T cell repertoires in COVID-19. Study summary: The samples span acute and convalescent COVID-19 from the United States, Italy and Spain.

Enrolled through a virtual design, the participants were between roughly 18 and 90 years of age and came from around 25 US areas. Cohort assignment relied on participant-reported clinical history. In the original analysis: Counts of nucleated cells, estimated from reference gene primer amplification, were obtained. The assay was immunoSEQ multiplex PCR, and TCRdb's table has in-frame clones only and misses some. The DNA was the basis for D and trimming; V, J and clone size are from that table. This table holds 200,000 to 250,000 clones, about 80% found once. The germline V gene encodes CDR1 SGHRS and CDR2 YFSETQ. The CDR3 totals 14 residues. The V end was cut by 0 bases, the J end by 5 bases, with 8 bases between.

Sequencing was performed on PBMCs or T cells enriched from blood (not recorded which). V and J are TRBV5-1 and TRBJ1-4; D remains ambiguous. The TCR originated in a man between 40 and 49 years old who had recovered from COVID-19. The CDR3 sequence: CASSLGGKNEKLFF. The CDR3, as DNA: TGCGCCAGCAGCTTGGGTGGCAAGAATGAAAAACTGTTTTTT.